This T cell receptor (beta chain) was identified during a study of blood T cell repertoires in COVID-19. Authors' data handling: By means of reference gene primer amplification, nucleated cell counts were estimated. This table comes from immunoSEQ multiplex PCR, and its TCRdb copy is limited to in-frame clones, with some not included. For V, J and clone size, that table is used; D and trimming come from the DNA. The data hold under 250,000 clones, with about 86% observed a single time. The germline V and J ends were trimmed by 4 bases and 5 bases, with 6 bases remaining between them. CDR3 size: 12 residues. CDR1 is SGHVS, CDR2 FQNEAQ, per germline. This clone was found once.

This clonotype originated in a man in his sixties with acute or convalescent COVID-19. Sequencing was carried out using peripheral blood. This chain uses TRBV7-8 with TRBJ2-1; D call uncertain. The CDR3 DNA is TGTGCCAGCAGCTCACAAAACAATGAGCAGTTCTTC. This translates into CASSSQNNEQFF.